This T cell receptor (beta chain) derives from a study of chemoradiotherapy in HPV16-positive cancers. Study-level background: Candidate HPV-specific T-cell clones and common TCR motifs came from functional assays in a couple of HPV16-positive patients. Study-wide results and limits: For HPV16-positive patients, expanding HPV-responsive T cells associated with longer recurrence-free survival.

Note on this clone: The antigen is not known.

The protocol was immunoSEQ multiplex PCR, while the TCRdb copy is restricted to in-frame clones and leaves out a portion. The table shows approximately 8,800 clones, with around 70% occurring only once. The CDR3 contains 15 residues. The ends were cut back, 0 bases at V and 2 bases at J, with 8 bases in the middle. From germline, CDR1 is LGHNA and CDR2 YNFKEQ. The sequence came from a human donor with HPV-associated anogenital cancer. The rearrangement joins TRBV4-2 to TRBJ2-1; possible D gene TRBD1, 5 bases. The sample here was tumor tissue, taken from a patient who underwent chemoradiotherapy. Here the CDR3 DNA reads TGTGCCAGCAGCCAAGATACAGGCGCCTACAATGAGCAGTTCTTC. Amino acid sequence: CASSQDTGAYNEQFF.